This T cell receptor beta chain was captured by sequencing in a study of cytomegalovirus exposure and HLA in healthy donors. General study findings and limits: That first-cohort TCR clusters tended to co-occur in the 100 to 150 validation repertoires was found in a later analysis.

Clones were sequenced by immunoSEQ multiplex PCR, and TCRdb holds only the in-frame ones, with some missing. In the table there are 59,000 or so clones, about 91% of which are singletons. This clone was observed a single time. What it binds is not known. The germline V and J ends were trimmed by 7 bases and 0 bases, with 7 bases remaining between them. CDR3 length: 13 residues. CDR1 is SGDLS and CDR2 is YYNGEE in the germline V gene. This chain links TRBV9 with TRBJ2-2, with D maybe TRBD1 (5 bases). Sequences were obtained from PBMCs. The clonotype originates from a woman in her late teens or twenties in good health and CMV-seronegative. Written as DNA, the CDR3 is TGTGCCAGCTCGGACACGAACACCGGGGAGCTGTTTTTT. It translates to CASSDTNTGELFF.